Following are 5 T cell receptor beta chains from one sample sequenced in a study of long-term antiretroviral therapy in people with HIV. The authors ran the immunoSEQ assay, v3.0, at survey level. TCRdb's table, derived via immunoSEQ multiplex PCR, lists solely in-frame clones and lacks some. The sample lists tens of thousands of clones, around 93% occurring once. This sample comprised unsorted PBMCs, obtained 7.3 to 7.5 years after starting antiretroviral therapy. The receptors shown here come from a man aged 45-65 years with HIV.

This chain connects TRBV9 to TRBJ2-7; TRBD1 is a possible D gene (7 bases). V gave up 4 bases and J gave up 4 bases, with 18 bases separating them. Per the germline V gene, CDR1 is SGDLS and CDR2 is YYNGEE. The CDR3 is 15 residues long. CDR3 DNA sequence: TGTGCCAGCAGCATCACCGACAGGGAGGTTTACGAGCAGTACTTC. Its protein product is CASSITDREVYEQYF.

This chain joins TRBV5-6 and TRBJ1-4, with D maybe TRBD1 (6 bases). This CDR3 has 16 amino acids. Germline V CDR1 and CDR2: SGHDT, YYEEEE. V shed 0 bases and J shed 4 bases, with 13 bases lying between them. CDR3 coding DNA: TGTGCCAGCAGCTTGGTGAAGGGGGGCATTAATGAAAAACTGTTTTTT. Its protein is CASSLVKGGINEKLFF.

This chain connects TRBV30 to TRBJ2-3, with 7 positions matching TRBD1. Germline V gene lookup returns CDR1 GTSNPN and CDR2 SVGIG (reference sequence). This CDR3 region has 14 residues. The ends lost 3 bases at V and 0 bases at J; junction bases unmatched: 3. The CDR3 sequence is CAWSRGGSTDTQYF. The CDR3 region has the DNA TGTGCCTGGAGCAGAGGGGGCAGCACAGATACGCAGTATTTT.

The gene calls are TRBV30 and TRBJ2-4; TRBD1 or TRBD2 may be the D gene (6 bases each). The CDR3 has 13 amino acids. Germline CDR1 reads GTSNPN; CDR2 reads SVGIG (reference sequence). V lost 3 bases and J 6 bases, leaving 12 bases between the germline ends. The CDR3 nucleotides read TGTGCCTGGAGGGCACAGGGAGGAAACATTCAGTACTTC. It encodes CAWRAQGGNIQYF.

This rearrangement joins TRBV7-6 to TRBJ1-2, with TRBD1 matching over 11 bases. Trimming cost V 5 bases and J 6 bases; bases outside gene matches: 11. The CDR3 has 16 amino acids. Germline lookup yields CDR1 SGHVS and CDR2 FNYEAQ. As DNA, the CDR3 is TGTGCCAGCAGCCCAGGGGGGACAGGGGGTAGAAATGGCTACACCTTC. This encodes CASSPGGTGGRNGYTF.